A selection of T cell receptor beta chains follows, all from one sample in a study of shared clonotypes between healthy human individuals. Produced via immunoSEQ multiplex PCR; TCRdb's table is partial and in-frame only. The sample lists 1.4 million or so clones, 98% to 99% occurring once. Input material: naive CD4+ T cells sorted from blood. These receptors were collected from a man aged 25 to 40 in good health. CDR3s leave out the opening cysteine and the closing phenylalanine or tryptophan. The order of the fields is J gene, V gene, CDR3 protein.

>TRBJ2-7|TRBV18
ASSPNYEQY
>TRBJ1-2|TRBV18
ASSPVPGGTNYGYT
>TRBJ2-3|TRBV28
ASSPPGREFPQY
>TRBJ1-5|TRBV7-2
ASSRRLYQPQH
>TRBJ1-1|TRBV28
ASSLQGNTEAF
>TRBJ2-1|TRBV5-8
ASSLAGLAGNEQF
>TRBJ1-5|TRBV21-1
ASSKVPHEANDSLQPQH
>TRBJ1-4|TRBV28
ASSVTGEANEKLF
>TRBJ2-5|TRBV7-2
ASSLGGSGETQY
>TRBJ1-5|TRBV10-3
AISESGRSNQPQH
>TRBJ2-5|TRBV18
ASSRLRAFQETQY
>TRBJ2-5|TRBV5-1
ASSGSTWETQY
>TRBJ1-2|TRBV28
ASTEFARVVYGYT
>TRBJ1-5|TRBV15
ATSRRGKNGNQPQH
>TRBJ1-2|TRBV29-1
SVARQGANGYT
>TRBJ2-7|TRBV2
ASNRDHGDEQY
>TRBJ2-3|TRBV18
ASSTLLAGTADTQY
>TRBJ2-7|TRBV6-1
ASIPHLAVNEQY
>TRBJ2-1|TRBV11-2
ASSLGRRGRSSYNEQF
>TRBJ2-7|TRBV18
ASSPALNYEQY
>TRBJ2-2|TRBV29-1
SVGGLATGELF
>TRBJ2-1|TRBV7-9
ASSSLWYNEQF
>TRBJ2-7|TRBV18
ASSPLGSGMNTYEQY
>TRBJ1-2|TRBV5-4
ASSLEGQGRYYGYT
>TRBJ2-1|TRBV27
ASREGGRVSNEQF
>TRBJ2-5|TRBV28
ASSPPGQGVETQY
>TRBJ2-2|TRBV7-3
ASSAKGAGELF
>TRBJ2-5|TRBV5-4
ASSLSGAARSGETQY
>TRBJ2-2|TRBV28
ASSLVSGRATGELF
>TRBJ1-4|TRBV7-2
ASSFRRGAEKLF
>TRBJ1-5|TRBV27
ASRGRVNQPQH